This TCR beta chain emerged from a study of blood T cell repertoires in COVID-19 (dated by TCRdb to 2018 to 2020). With regard to the full study: The collaborator samples originated in the United States, Italy and Spain and spanned the acute and convalescent phases of COVID-19. The prospective study material was composed of cDNA or gDNA derived from T cells, B-cell-depleted T cells, or PBMCs. Subjects who had been exposed to COVID-19, were actively infected with it, or had recovered from it provided the deeply sampled blood TCRbeta repertoires that made up the dataset. The samples were drawn from two sources: the first 160 participants of the ongoing ImmuneRACE study, and 1,200 or so subjects contributed by 6 global collaborators. Nearly every sample came with metadata listing a de-identified subject ID, COVID-19 status, age in years and sex. Where available, HLA class I and class II types were obtained from metadata supplied by the sample provider rather than from assay-based typing. The repertoires were released in a freely available public database intended as a resource for research on the immune response to SARS-CoV-2.

The study at large found these results: Clinical and demographic metadata were provided uncurated, with the amount varying by source and participant.

The CDR3 contains 15 residues, cysteine and phenylalanine counted. Only the CDR3 region is kept as DNA, spanning 45 bases read in frame from base 1. CDR1 and CDR2 (SGHKS, YYEKEE) derive from the germline V gene (reference sequence). V is cut by 0 bases and J by 4 bases, and the space between the germline ends is 11 bases. In the prospective study, participants were roughly 18 to 100 years old, resided in about two dozen geographic areas of the United States, and were enrolled through a virtual design. To assign participants to cohorts, the prospective study relied on clinical history that participants themselves reported in a screening survey and a study questionnaire. In the prospective study, whole blood, serum and a nasopharyngeal or oropharyngeal swab were collected from each participant by mobile phlebotomists. Prospective study participants could optionally give additional blood draws and questionnaires over an approximately 2-month period. Before DNA extraction, blood samples from the prospective study were shipped at room temperature or frozen.

Turning to this clone: No antigen is known for it. Base-call qualities are not available, and no considerably larger clone is one nucleotide away.

The immunoSEQ Assay, a bias-controlled multiplex PCR, was used to amplify TCRbeta CDR3 regions from genomic DNA. Per the original workflow: The number of nucleated cells in each sample was estimated from the amplification of reference gene primers within the assay. To quantify the absolute abundance of each unique TCRbeta CDR3 rearrangement, sequence reads were collapsed and filtered. For each sample, productive Simpson clonality was calculated as the square root of Simpson's diversity index over productive rearrangements. This is the immuneACCESS table as TCRdb keeps it, with only in-frame sequences that have V and J called. A part of the clones is gone; compared with another copy, unresolved V genes explain less than half, and the rest is unexplained. V, J and clone size were drawn from that table, and D and trimming were deduced from the DNA. The sample table contains about 430,000 clones; only one count was recorded for roughly 88% of them. The ten largest clones take up approximately 1% of the sample.

The sequence came from a woman younger than 45 with acute COVID-19. Rearrangement joined TRBV5-5 to TRBJ2-1; the D gene is perhaps TRBD1, from 5 matching bases. The specimen sequenced was PBMCs or T cells enriched from blood (not recorded which). The CDR3 corresponds to CASSLEGKGYNEQFF. The nucleotide sequence reads as follows: TGTGCCAGCAGCTTGGAAGGGAAGGGGTACAATGAGCAGTTCTTC.